The clone carrying this T cell receptor (beta chain) was observed a single time. The source of the sample is a study of blood T cell repertoires in COVID-19. Background on the study: Spain, Italy and the United States supplied samples that represented acute and convalescent COVID-19.

Only in-frame clones appear in the TCRdb table, and some are missing; sequencing was by immunoSEQ multiplex PCR. Of some 180,000 clones listed, roughly 80% are singletons. The material sequenced was peripheral blood. The receptor was derived from a man in his forties or fifties who had recovered from COVID-19.

As DNA, the CDR3 is TGTGCCACCAGTTCCTGGGGCACCTACGAGCAGTACTTC. Its protein is CATSSWGTYEQYF. The chain has TRBV24-1 and TRBJ2-7; tentatively, D is TRBD1 (5 bases). The CDR3 loop spans 13 amino acids. Germline loops: CDR1 KGHDR, CDR2 SFDVKD. The V and J ends lost 6 bases and 2 bases respectively, with 10 bases between them.